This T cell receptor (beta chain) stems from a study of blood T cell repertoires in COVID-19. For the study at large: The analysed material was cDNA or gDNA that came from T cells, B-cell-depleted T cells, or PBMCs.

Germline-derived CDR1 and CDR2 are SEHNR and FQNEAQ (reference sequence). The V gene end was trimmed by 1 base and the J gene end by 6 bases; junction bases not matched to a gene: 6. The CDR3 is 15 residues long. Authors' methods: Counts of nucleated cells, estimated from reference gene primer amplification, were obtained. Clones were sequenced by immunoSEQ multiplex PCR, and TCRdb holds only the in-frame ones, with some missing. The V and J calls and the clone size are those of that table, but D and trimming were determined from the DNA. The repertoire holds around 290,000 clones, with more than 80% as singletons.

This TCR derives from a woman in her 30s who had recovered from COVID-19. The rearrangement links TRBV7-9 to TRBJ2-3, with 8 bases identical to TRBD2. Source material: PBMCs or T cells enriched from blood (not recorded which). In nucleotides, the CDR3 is TGTGCCAGCAGCTTAGAGTTAGCGGGGCGGGATACGCAGTATTTT. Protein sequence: CASSLELAGRDTQYF. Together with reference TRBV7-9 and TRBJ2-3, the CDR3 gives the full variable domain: DTGVSQNPRHKITKRGQNVTFRCDPISEHNRLYWYRQTLGQGPEFLTYFQNEAQLEKSRLLSDRFSAERPKGSFSTLEIQRTEQGDSAMYLCASSLELAGRDTQYFGPGTRLTVL.